The present TCR beta chain was sequenced within a study of cytomegalovirus exposure and HLA in healthy donors. The CDR3 is made up of 15 amino acids. Germline CDR1 is GTSNPN and CDR2 is SVGIG (reference sequence). Trimming cost V 2 bases and J 3 bases, with 14 bases left between them. Concerning this clone: Antigen: not known.

Notes on the study in general: Some V segments, TRBV6-2 and TRBV6-3 among them, were indistinguishable and were therefore excluded. Earlier analysis yielded a pattern in which most TCR beta V segments were productive about 87% or about 30% of the time. Several of the most significant clusters appeared, in a later analysis, to be linked to common viral pathogens. Accurate prediction of HLA-A and HLA-B alleles (for most subjects) was reportedly achieved from TCR beta sequences.

This PCR relied on a set of 60 Vbeta primers and 13 Jbeta primers. Assay: immunoSEQ multiplex PCR; the TCRdb copy retains only in-frame clones and omits some. The table includes 130,000 to 150,000 clones, over 60% detected once. V and J are TRBV30 and TRBJ1-5; unclear D gene. This sequence originates from a man aged 40-55 years in good health and CMV-seropositive. Specimen: PBMCs. Written as DNA, the CDR3 is TGTGCCTGGAGTAGGCCGGGTAGTTACAATCAGCCCCAGCATTTT. This translates into CAWSRPGSYNQPQHF.